These 29 T cell receptor beta chains originate from one sample sequenced in a study of identical twins (dated by TCRdb to the mid-2010s). Receptor libraries were prepared by 5' RACE. Instrument used: Illumina HiSeq 2000. The public reads were quality trimmed at Q25 with fastp and then assembled into clones with MiXCR by TCRdb, keeping productive beta chains. CDR3 protein sequences are deduplicated, and each keeps its most common genes and DNA. The sample profile shows about 470,000 distinct CDR3 sequences; 20% to 25% of them were found once. Jointly, the top ten make up roughly 3% of the sample. This sample also belongs to another study, concerning T cells expressing NK-cell markers.

The material sequenced was CD4+ T cells sorted from blood. The receptor set was obtained from a woman aged 18-29 years in good health.

This clonotype was detected a few times. The rearrangement uses TRBV5-1 and TRBJ2-3; 9 bases line up with TRBD1. This CDR3 has 15 amino acids. The germline gives CDR1 SGHRS, CDR2 YFSETQ. Unmatched junction bases numbered 8, after V lost 3 bases and J lost 6 bases. The CDR3 DNA reads as TGCGCCAGCAGCTCCCCGGGACAGGGTCCGGATACGCAGTATTTT. The encoded protein is CASSSPGQGPDTQYF.

This clonotype was observed a few times. The rearrangement joins TRBV7-2 to TRBJ2-7; 9 bases are a match to TRBD2. Germline CDR1 reads SGHTA; CDR2 reads FQGNSA. The V segment lost 0 bases and the J segment 3 bases; nucleotides outside the gene matches: 6. The CDR3 length is 16 residues. CDR3: CASSLASTSGNYEQYF. The CDR3 coding sequence is TGTGCCAGCAGCTTAGCGTCGACTAGCGGAAACTACGAGCAGTACTTC.

The CDR3 nucleotides read TGTGCCAGCAGGCAACAGGGGGCCGGGGAGCTGTTTTTT. This sequence encodes CASRQQGAGELFF. This chain uses TRBV12-3 or TRBV12-4 with TRBJ2-2, with 8 bases aligning to TRBD1. Losses at the gene ends were 6 bases for V and 6 bases for J; bases not matched to a gene: 3. This CDR3 comprises 13 residues.

Notes on this clonotype: A clone one base away is much larger, so this may be a read error. The rearrangement joins TRBV3-1 to TRBJ1-1; D not certain. Germline CDR1 is LGHDT and CDR2 is YNNKEL (reference sequence). CDR3 length equals 11 residues. V was cut by 6 bases and J by 2 bases, with 4 bases left in between. The CDR3 nucleotides are TGTGCCAGCAGGGATAACACTGAAGCTTTCTTT. Its protein is CASRDNTEAFF.

The chain has TRBV3-1 and TRBJ1-2, with D perhaps matching TRBD1 (5 bases). Germline V CDR1 and CDR2: LGHDT, YNNKEL (reference sequence). The V end lost 5 bases, the J end lost 4 bases, and 14 bases lay between the germline ends. The CDR3 spans 14 residues. CDR3 in amino acids: CASSYRDRLYGYTF. The CDR3 DNA reads TGTGCCAGCAGCTACCGGGACCGACTCTATGGCTACACCTTC. The variable domain in full, completed from reference TRBV3-1 and TRBJ1-2, reads DTAVSQTPKYLVTQMGNDKSIKCEQNLGHDTMYWYKQDSKKFLKIMFSYNNKELIINETVPNRFSPKSPDKAHLNLHINSLELGDSAVYFCASSYRDRLYGYTFGSGTRLTVV.

In regard to this clonotype: Compared with germline, one end of the junction differs, possibly owing to a read error. This chain joins TRBV5-6 and TRBJ2-1, with no clear D. CDR1 and CDR2 (germline): SGHDT, YYEEEE. CDR3 length: 12 residues. CDR3 sequence (DNA): TGTGCCGGCAGCTTCGAATACAATGAGCAGTTCTTC. This codes for CAGSFEYNEQFF. The full variable domain, completed using reference TRBV5-6 and TRBJ2-1, is DAGVTQSPTHLIKTRGQQVTLRCSPKSGHDTVSWYQQALGQGPQFIFQYYEEEERQRGNFPDRFSGHQFPNYSSELNVNALLLGDSALYLCAGSFEYNEQFFGPGTRLTVL.

In this sample, this clonotype turned up a few times. The chain joins TRBV20-1 to TRBJ2-1; no reliable D call. V was trimmed by 5 bases and J by 10 bases, leaving 18 bases between them. This CDR3 is 13 amino acids long. CDR1 DFQATT and CDR2 SNEGSKA come from the germline V gene (reference sequence). Here the CDR3 reads CSAGPTGFFEQFF. The CDR3 region has the DNA TGCAGTGCTGGCCCGACCGGATTTTTCGAGCAGTTCTTC.

The chain combines TRBV12-3 or TRBV12-4 with TRBJ2-7; D unclear. Trimming pared 7 bases from V and 0 bases from J, leaving 13 bases between. The CDR3 sequence is 14 residues long. The CDR3 sequence: CASTLAGSSYEQYF. The CDR3 DNA reads as TGTGCCAGCACCCTCGCCGGAAGCTCCTACGAGCAGTACTTC.

The gene calls are TRBV24-1 and TRBJ2-1; D is ambiguous. The CDR3 consists of 11 residues. V shed 7 bases and J shed 5 bases, with 5 bases lying between them. CDR1 is KGHDR and CDR2 is SFDVKD in the germline V gene. The CDR3 is CATRRDNEQFF. CDR3 bases: TGTGCCACCAGGAGAGACAATGAGCAGTTCTTC.

The rearrangement links TRBV25-1 to TRBJ2-2; perhaps D is TRBD1 or TRBD2 (5 bases each). Germline CDR1 and CDR2: MGHDK and SYGVNS. The CDR3 has 17 amino acids. V lost 1 base and J lost 1, with 13 bases in between. This CDR3 reads CASSESLGEVNTGELFF. In DNA form, the CDR3 reads TGTGCCAGCAGTGAATCGTTGGGGGAAGTGAACACCGGGGAGCTGTTTTTT.

The chain recombines TRBV4-2 with TRBJ2-1, with 10 bases lining up with TRBD2. The CDR3 is 14 residues long. Germline lookup yields CDR1 LGHNA and CDR2 YNFKEQ. The trim removed 4 bases at V and 10 bases at J, leaving 7 bases unmatched. The CDR3 DNA reads TGTGCCAGCAGCCCGTACTTTAGCGGGGGGGAGCAGTTCTTC. Residues: CASSPYFSGGEQFF.

This clonotype has a handful of counts. The chain is built from TRBV5-1 and TRBJ2-1; D not resolved. The V end was cut by 1 base, the J end by 4 bases, with 12 bases between. Germline CDR1 and CDR2: SGHRS and YFSETQ. This CDR3 is built from 15 residues. The DNA of the CDR3 is TGCGCCAGCAGCTTGAGTTCCCAGACTTACAATGAGCAGTTCTTC. Its protein is CASSLSSQTYNEQFF.

The genes are TRBV12-3 or TRBV12-4 and TRBJ1-2, with a tentative D call TRBD1 (6 bases). The germline V and J ends were trimmed by 7 bases and 3 bases, with 15 bases remaining between them. The CDR3 has 14 amino acids. The CDR3 nucleotides read TGTGCCAGCAAAAAACAGGCAGGGGACTATGGCTACACCTTC. Residues: CASKKQAGDYGYTF.

This clonotype was counted only a few times. This chain joins TRBV6-5 and TRBJ1-1; TRBD1 matches 7 bases. The CDR3 spans 14 residues. CDR1 is MNHEY, CDR2 SVGAGI, per germline. V was pared by 3 bases and J by 8 bases, with 9 bases of the junction left unmatched. The CDR3 nucleotides read TGTGCCAGCAGTTATTCCCGGGACAGCAGAGAAGCTTTCTTT. Its protein is CASSYSRDSREAFF.

For this clonotype: One junction end does not reproduce the germline sequence, and a read error may be involved. The chain carries TRBV20-1 and TRBJ2-1; 13 bases fit TRBD2. Germline V gene lookup returns CDR1 DFQATT and CDR2 SNEGSKA (reference sequence). This CDR3 contains 13 residues. CDR3 nucleotide sequence: TGCAGTGCCAGGACTAGCGGGAGCAGTGAGCAGCTCTTC. It yields the protein CSARTSGSSEQLF.

This clonotype was recorded at least ten times. The chain links TRBV5-5 to TRBJ2-3; 15 bases match TRBD2. V dropped 1 base and J dropped 2; count of bases not matched to a gene: 5. From germline, CDR1 is SGHKS and CDR2 YYEKEE (reference sequence). The CDR3 loop spans 18 amino acids. DNA for the CDR3: TGTGCCAGCAGCTTGATTGGGACTAGCGGGGGGTACACAGATACGCAGTATTTT. This sequence encodes CASSLIGTSGGYTDTQYF.

The chain employs TRBV20-1 and TRBJ2-7; TRBD2 matches 7 bases. This CDR3 contains 13 residues. Unmatched junction bases numbered 3, after V lost 4 bases and J lost 0 bases. Germline CDR1 is DFQATT and CDR2 is SNEGSKA (reference sequence). The chain's CDR3 is CSATSGSSYEQYF. The CDR3, as DNA: TGCAGTGCTACTAGCGGAAGCTCCTACGAGCAGTACTTC.

This clonotype turned up a few times. V gene TRBV6-6 combines with J gene TRBJ2-1; 7 nucleotides agree with TRBD1. The germline CDR1 and CDR2 sequences are MNHNY and SVGAGI (reference sequence). The J segment lost 8 bases and the V segment lost 5 bases, leaving 3 bases of the junction unmatched. CDR3 length: 12 amino acids. CDR3 region: CASSRQGDEQFF. CDR3 nucleotide sequence: TGTGCCAGCAGTAGACAGGGCGATGAGCAGTTCTTC.

This clonotype was observed a few times. The gene calls are TRBV20-1 and TRBJ2-3, with 8 bases fitting TRBD2. Looked up from germline, CDR1 is DFQATT and CDR2 is SNEGSKA (reference sequence). This CDR3 is 18 amino acids long. Trimming removed 0 bases from V and 0 bases from J; junction bases left unmatched: 11. The CDR3 here is CSARDRRGALSSTDTQYF. As DNA, the CDR3 is TGCAGTGCTAGAGATCGGCGGGGGGCTTTGTCTAGCACAGATACGCAGTATTTT.

The chain carries TRBV14 and TRBJ2-2; D remains ambiguous. Between the trimmed V and J ends, which lost 3 bases and 7 bases, there was a span of 9 bases. The germline CDR1 and CDR2 sequences are SGHDN and FVKESK. The CDR3 runs 13 residues. The CDR3 region is CASSQSRSGELFF. CDR3 sequence (DNA): TGTGCCAGCAGCCAGAGTAGGAGCGGGGAGCTGTTTTTT.

The V and J genes are TRBV7-9 and TRBJ2-5; D gene ambiguous. Germline V lookup: CDR1 SEHNR, CDR2 FQNEAQ (reference sequence). CDR3 length equals 15 residues. Deletions cut 7 bases from V and 2 bases from J, with 17 bases between. The CDR3 sequence is CASTRSLGEQETQYF. The CDR3 DNA sequence: TGTGCCAGCACCCGCAGCTTAGGAGAACAAGAGACCCAGTACTTC. Using reference TRBV7-9 and TRBJ2-5 for the parts outside the CDR3, the full variable domain is DTGVSQNPRHKITKRGQNVTFRCDPISEHNRLYWYRQTLGQGPEFLTYFQNEAQLEKSRLLSDRFSAERPKGSFSTLEIQRTEQGDSAMYLCASTRSLGEQETQYFGPGTRLLVL.

The chain has TRBV9 and TRBJ2-5; 11 bases line up with TRBD2. There are 15 residues in the CDR3. Germline CDR1 and CDR2: SGDLS and YYNGEE. Trimming cost V 0 bases and J 8 bases; bases outside gene matches: 6. CDR3: CASSVGGSGGETQYF. DNA of the CDR3: TGTGCCAGCAGCGTAGGCGGTAGCGGGGGGGAAACCCAGTACTTC.

This clonotype is a singleton in its sample. The chain combines TRBV20-1 with TRBJ2-6; maybe TRBD2 (5 bases). Trimming took off 4 bases at V and 2 bases at J, with 9 bases between the two ends. The CDR3 is 14 amino acids. Germline V lookup: CDR1 DFQATT, CDR2 SNEGSKA (reference sequence). The CDR3 protein is CSAIVRAGANVLTF. CDR3 DNA: TGCAGTGCTATAGTGAGGGCTGGGGCCAACGTCCTGACTTTC.

This clonotype was found a few times. The chain couples TRBV20-1 to TRBJ2-7; 8 bases align to TRBD2. This CDR3 spans 13 amino acids. V was clipped by 5 bases and J by 1 base; unmatched bases: 4. CDR1 and CDR2 from the germline V gene are DFQATT and SNEGSKA (reference sequence). The CDR3 DNA reads as TGCAGTGCTCCCGGGACTAGTTCCTACGAGCAGTACTTC. This encodes CSAPGTSSYEQYF.

This clonotype was observed a few times. The chain is built from TRBV29-1 and TRBJ2-2; D might be TRBD1 (5 bases). The CDR3 length is 13 residues. Germline V CDR1 and CDR2: SQVTM, ANQGSEA. V was clipped by 5 bases and J by 6 bases, with 13 bases between them. The CDR3 sequence is CSVRRVLSGELFF. DNA of the CDR3: TGCAGCGTTCGCAGGGTATTGTCCGGGGAGCTGTTTTTT.

The V gene is TRBV30, the J gene TRBJ2-3; D uncertain. V shed 4 bases and J shed 5 bases, with 10 bases lying between them. The CDR3 covers 12 residues. Germline loops: CDR1 GTSNPN, CDR2 SVGIG (reference sequence). CDR3 DNA sequence: TGTGCCTGGACCCTAGGCGGAGATACGCAGTATTTT. Translated: CAWTLGGDTQYF.

The CDR3 sequence is CASSSFRGVSFTGELFF. In DNA form, the CDR3 reads TGTGCCAGCAGCTCTTTTCGAGGGGTCTCCTTCACCGGGGAGCTGTTTTTT. The chain combines TRBV6-2 or TRBV6-3 with TRBJ2-2; D might be TRBD1 or TRBD2, each matching 5 bases. The germline V and J ends were trimmed by 6 bases and 4 bases, with 21 bases remaining between them. The germline V gene encodes CDR1 MNHEY and CDR2 SVGEGT. The CDR3 extends over 17 amino acids.

This chain connects TRBV6-5 to TRBJ2-5; D perhaps matches TRBD1 (6 bases). V lost 0 bases and J 9 bases, leaving 17 bases between the germline ends. The CDR3 sequence is 15 residues long. Looked up from germline, CDR1 is MNHEY and CDR2 is SVGAGI. The DNA of the CDR3 is TGTGCCAGCAGTTACTCCCTGGGGGCGCCTGGGGCCCAGTACTTC. It translates to CASSYSLGAPGAQYF.

The rearrangement uses TRBV29-1 and TRBJ1-4, with TRBD1 as a possible D gene (6 bases). The CDR3 has 13 amino acids. From germline, CDR1 is SQVTM and CDR2 ANQGSEA. Trimming took off 0 bases at V and 5 bases at J, with 7 bases between the two ends. In nucleotides, the CDR3 is TGCAGCGTTGAAGACAGGGGCAATGAAAAACTGTTTTTT. The encoded protein is CSVEDRGNEKLFF.